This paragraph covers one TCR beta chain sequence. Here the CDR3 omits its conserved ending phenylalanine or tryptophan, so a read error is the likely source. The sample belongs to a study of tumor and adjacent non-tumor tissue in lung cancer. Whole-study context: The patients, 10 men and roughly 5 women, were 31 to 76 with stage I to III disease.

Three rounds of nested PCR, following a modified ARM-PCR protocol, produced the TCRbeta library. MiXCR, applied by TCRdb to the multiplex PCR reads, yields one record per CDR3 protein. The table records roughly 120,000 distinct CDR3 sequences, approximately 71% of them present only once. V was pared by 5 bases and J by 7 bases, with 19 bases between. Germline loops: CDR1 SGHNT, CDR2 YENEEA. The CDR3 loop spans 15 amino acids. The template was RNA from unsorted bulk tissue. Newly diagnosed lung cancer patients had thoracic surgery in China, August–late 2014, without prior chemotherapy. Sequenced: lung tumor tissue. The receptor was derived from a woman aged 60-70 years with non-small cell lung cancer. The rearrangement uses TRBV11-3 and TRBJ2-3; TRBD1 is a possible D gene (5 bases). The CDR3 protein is CASSPTGQGCHTQYL. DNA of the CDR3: TGTGCCAGCAGCCCCACCGGGCAGGGATGTCATACGCAGTATCTT.